These 2 T cell receptor beta chains were all obtained from the same sample, sequenced in a study of OX40 agonist ivuxolimab in advanced cancers. Profiling relied on immunoSEQ multiplex PCR, and the TCRdb table lists in-frame clones only, not all of them. The table records 70,000 or so clones, 80% to 95% of them present only once. Sequenced material: CD4+ or CD8+ T cells sorted from blood, taken in a trial of the OX40 agonist ivuxolimab. The receptor source for this set is an adult with an advanced solid tumor such as melanoma, head and neck, liver or kidney cancer.

CDR3: CASIDRGLNTEAFF. CDR3 bases: TGTGCCAGCATTGACAGGGGGCTGAACACTGAAGCTTTCTTT. This chain connects TRBV2 to TRBJ1-1; TRBD1 matches at 10 bases. Germline CDR1 reads SNHLY; CDR2 reads FYNNEI. This CDR3 contains 14 residues. After removal of 7 bases from V and 0 bases from J, the junction contained 2 bases not matched to a gene.

This clone was observed once. The genes are TRBV11-1 and TRBJ2-7; 7 positions match TRBD2. Trimming removed 5 bases from V and 0 bases from J; junction bases left unmatched: 13. The germline V gene has CDR1 SGHAT and CDR2 FQDESV (reference sequence). The CDR3 contains 17 residues. CDR3 amino acids: CASSPSSGGSTSYEQYF. CDR3 nucleotides: TGTGCCAGCAGCCCCAGTTCGGGGGGATCTACCTCCTACGAGCAGTACTTC.